What follows are 10 T cell receptor beta chains derived from one specimen sequenced in a study of tumor-infiltrating lymphocytes in oesophageal squamous cell carcinoma. MiXCR, run by TCRdb on the PCR reads, gives a single entry per CDR3 protein. The table records some 16,000 distinct CDR3 sequences, about 50% of them present only once. Sample: esophageal tumor tissue. The receptors here all came from a male donor with esophageal squamous cell carcinoma.

By sample fraction, this clonotype is medium-sized (0.01 to 0.1%). V usage is TRBV7-9 and J usage is TRBJ2-2; the D is unclear. Germline V gene data show CDR1 as SEHNR and CDR2 as FQNEAQ (reference sequence). V lost 1 base to trimming and J lost 3 bases, with 6 bases between them. This CDR3 contains 14 residues. The CDR3 protein is CASSLGGDTGELFF. Here the CDR3 DNA reads TGTGCCAGCAGCTTAGGTGGAGACACCGGGGAGCTGTTTTTT.

The chain uses TRBV6-2 or TRBV6-3 and TRBJ1-5, with D perhaps matching TRBD1 (6 bases). Looked up from germline, CDR1 is MNHEY and CDR2 is SVGEGT. V lost 6 bases and J 8 bases, leaving 20 bases between the germline ends. The CDR3 is 15 residues long. The CDR3 nucleotides are TGTGCCAGCAGCCAGGGACAACCCGGTGAGAAGCCCCAGCATTTT. Amino acids: CASSQGQPGEKPQHF.

The chain employs TRBV28 and TRBJ2-3; D is unresolved. The J call is in doubt because the DNA end fits TRBJ2-7 better. The CDR3 covers 15 residues. Germline CDR1 reads MDHEN; CDR2 reads SYDVKM. Here the CDR3 DNA reads TGTGCCAGCAGTTCTATCCCCCCAGCATCCTGGGAGCAGTACTTC. It is translated as CASSSIPPASWEQYF.

This clonotype was detected a few times. The CDR3 loop is CASIEGGPYNEQFF. CDR3 sequence (DNA): TGTGCCAGCATCGAGGGAGGGCCGTACAATGAGCAGTTCTTC. The V gene is TRBV7-2, the J gene TRBJ2-1, with 7 bases that match TRBD2. Trimming removed 7 bases from V and 4 bases from J; junction bases left unmatched: 7. This CDR3 has 14 amino acids. The germline gives CDR1 SGHTA, CDR2 FQGNSA. Supplemented by reference TRBV7-2 and TRBJ2-1, the full variable domain reads GAGVSQSPSNKVTEKGKDVELRCDPISGHTALYWYRQSLGQGLEFLIYFQGNSAPDKSGLPSDRFSAERTGGSVSTLTIQRTQQEDSAVYLCASIEGGPYNEQFFGPGTRLTVL.

This clonotype was seen a handful of times. The CDR3 protein is CATRGRPEAFF. CDR3 coding DNA: TGTGCCACCAGGGGACGCCCTGAAGCTTTCTTT. The V call is TRBV28, the J call TRBJ1-1; perhaps TRBD1 as D (6 bases). Germline loops: CDR1 MDHEN, CDR2 SYDVKM. There are 11 residues in the CDR3. V lost 10 bases to trimming and J lost 6 bases, with 12 bases between them.

For this clonotype: The junction differs from germline at one of its ends, possibly a read error. This chain connects TRBV7-3 to TRBJ2-1, with D possibly TRBD2 on 6 matching bases. CDR3 length equals 16 residues. The germline gives CDR1 SGHTA, CDR2 FQGTGA. This CDR3 reads CASSPGDVRPYDEQFF. The CDR3 nucleotides read TGTGCCAGCAGCCCGGGGGACGTCAGGCCCTACGATGAGCAGTTCTTC.

This clonotype was seen a handful of times. The rearrangement joins TRBV7-3 to TRBJ2-7, with 7 bases matching TRBD1. The end of the DNA fits TRBJ2-1 better, so the J call may be wrong. Germline CDR1 is SGHTA and CDR2 is FQGTGA. The length of the CDR3 is 14 residues. CDR3 DNA: TGTGCCAGCAGCGATTCGACAGGGTTGGATGAGCAGTTCTTC. The encoded protein is CASSDSTGLDEQFF.

The V call is TRBV7-8, the J call TRBJ2-1; possible D gene TRBD2, 6 bases. Germline lookup yields CDR1 SGHVS and CDR2 FQNEAQ. This CDR3 is built from 18 residues. The V gene lost 2 bases and the J gene lost 0 bases, with 17 bases spanning the gap. The CDR3 sequence: CASSLTISGDFSYNEQFF. The CDR3 nucleotides read TGTGCCAGCAGCTTAACCATCTCGGGGGACTTCTCCTACAATGAGCAGTTCTTC.

This clonotype has ten or more counts. The chain recombines TRBV28 with TRBJ2-3, with TRBD2 matching 10 bases. The CDR3 contains 14 residues. Trimming took 8 bases from V and 8 from J; bases not matched to a gene: 10. The V gene's germline CDR1 is MDHEN and CDR2 SYDVKM. The CDR3 DNA is TGTGCCAGCCGACCTAGCGGGGGCCTGGGTACGCAGTATTTT. Amino acid sequence: CASRPSGGLGTQYF. Complete variable domain (other parts from reference TRBV28 and TRBJ2-3): DVKVTQSSRYLVKRTGEKVFLECVQDMDHENMFWYRQDPGLGLRLIYFSYDVKMKEKGDIPEGYSVSREKKERFSLILESASTNQTSMYLCASRPSGGLGTQYFGPGTRLTVL.

By share of the sample, this clonotype is medium-sized. The rearrangement links TRBV7-9 to TRBJ2-3; D is perhaps TRBD2 (6 bases). The CDR3 totals 15 residues. Germline V gene sequence: CDR1 SEHNR, CDR2 FQNEAQ (reference sequence). V was trimmed by 3 bases and J by 0 bases, leaving 10 bases between them. The CDR3 DNA follows: TGTGCCAGCAGCTTTTTTGCGGGAAGCACAGATACGCAGTATTTT. Its translation is CASSFFAGSTDTQYF. Complete variable domain (other parts from reference TRBV7-9 and TRBJ2-3): DTGVSQNPRHKITKRGQNVTFRCDPISEHNRLYWYRQTLGQGPEFLTYFQNEAQLEKSRLLSDRFSAERPKGSFSTLEIQRTEQGDSAMYLCASSFFAGSTDTQYFGPGTRLTVL.